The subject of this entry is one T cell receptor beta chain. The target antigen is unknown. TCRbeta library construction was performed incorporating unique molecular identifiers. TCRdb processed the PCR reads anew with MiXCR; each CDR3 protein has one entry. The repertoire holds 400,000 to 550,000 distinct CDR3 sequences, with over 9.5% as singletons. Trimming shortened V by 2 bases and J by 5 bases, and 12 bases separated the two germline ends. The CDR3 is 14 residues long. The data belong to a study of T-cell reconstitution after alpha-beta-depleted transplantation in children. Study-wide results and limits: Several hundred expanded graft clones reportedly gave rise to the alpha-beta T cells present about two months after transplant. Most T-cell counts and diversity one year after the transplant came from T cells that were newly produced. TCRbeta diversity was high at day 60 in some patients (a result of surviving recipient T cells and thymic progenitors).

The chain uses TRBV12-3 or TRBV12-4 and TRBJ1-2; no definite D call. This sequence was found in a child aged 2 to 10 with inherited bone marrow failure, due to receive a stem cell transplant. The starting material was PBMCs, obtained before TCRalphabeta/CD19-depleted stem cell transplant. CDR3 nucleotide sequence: TGTGCCAGCAGTTTATCTGGACGGTATTATGGCTACACCTTC. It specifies CASSLSGRYYGYTF.